This passage covers 21 T cell receptor beta chains from one sample sequenced in a study of T-cell reconstitution after alpha-beta-depleted transplantation in children. Preparation of the TCRbeta library was carried out with unique molecular identifiers. TCRdb called the PCR reads again in MiXCR, with one record for every CDR3 protein. The sample carries more than 15,000 distinct CDR3 sequences, approximately 5.3% recorded once. Specimen: PBMCs, collected before TCRalphabeta/CD19-depleted stem cell transplant. The receptors were gathered from a boy younger than 18 with acute lymphoblastic leukemia, due to receive a stem cell transplant.

In its sample, this clonotype was seen many times. The chain joins TRBV13 to TRBJ2-1, with 9 positions matching TRBD2. V shed 5 bases and J 7 bases; nucleotides not matched to a gene: 6. The CDR3 is 14 amino acids. CDR1 PRHDT and CDR2 FYEKMQ come from the germline V gene (reference sequence). The CDR3 loop is CASSPGLAFNEQFF. In nucleotides, the CDR3 is TGTGCCAGCAGCCCGGGACTAGCTTTTAATGAGCAGTTCTTC.

This clonotype was seen repeatedly, ten times or more. The chain combines TRBV29-1 with TRBJ2-2; D gene unclear. The V and J ends lost 1 base and 5 bases respectively, with 11 bases between them. The germline CDR1 and CDR2 sequences are SQVTM and ANQGSEA. The CDR3 has 14 amino acids. In DNA form, the CDR3 reads TGCAGCGTTGAAGGAGGCAGCGAGACCGGGGAGCTGTTTTTT. It encodes CSVEGGSETGELFF.

This clonotype was seen ten or more times. This chain connects TRBV5-1 to TRBJ2-3, with 7 bases aligning to TRBD1. This CDR3 contains 12 residues. Germline V gene lookup returns CDR1 SGHRS and CDR2 YFSETQ. With V trimmed by 4 bases and J by 14 bases, 10 bases remained unmatched. The DNA of the CDR3 is TGCGCCAGCAGCCCGGGGACAGAAAGACGGTATTTT. Encoded protein: CASSPGTERRYF.

In its sample, this clonotype was seen many times. The chain is built from TRBV4-3 and TRBJ2-1, with 7 bases aligning to TRBD1. Unmatched junction bases numbered 2, after V lost 2 bases and J lost 1 base. CDR1 and CDR2 from the germline V gene are LGHNA and YSLEER. The length of the CDR3 is 15 residues. Here the CDR3 DNA reads TGCGCCAGCAGCCAAACAGGGGATTCCTACAATGAGCAGTTCTTC. Translating gives CASSQTGDSYNEQFF.

The table lists this clonotype with many counts. The chain joins TRBV27 to TRBJ2-7; D call uncertain. This CDR3 is 13 amino acids long. The V and J ends lost 2 bases and 3 bases respectively, with 8 bases between them. The germline gives CDR1 MNHEY, CDR2 SMNVEV (reference sequence). CDR3 DNA: TGTGCCAGCAGTTTAGGCAGCCACTACGAGCAGTACTTC. It yields the protein CASSLGSHYEQYF.

This clonotype was recorded many times. The rearrangement uses TRBV10-3 and TRBJ2-1; unclear D gene. V was clipped by 2 bases and J by 6 bases, with 8 bases between them. Per germline, CDR1 ENHRY and CDR2 SYGVKD. CDR3 size: 13 residues. In DNA, the CDR3 is TGTGCCATCAGTGAGGTTCCCCTCAATGAGCAGTTCTTC. Its protein is CAISEVPLNEQFF.

This clonotype came up many times. The rearrangement links TRBV6-2 or TRBV6-3 to TRBJ2-5; D is uncertain. There are 11 residues in the CDR3. The V and J ends lost 0 bases and 9 bases respectively, with 5 bases between them. Germline V gives CDR1 MNHEY, CDR2 SVGEGT. CDR3 in amino acids: CASSYSWAQYF. The CDR3 DNA reads as TGTGCCAGCAGTTACTCGTGGGCCCAGTACTTC.

This clonotype showed up many times. The rearrangement uses TRBV14 and TRBJ2-1; TRBD2 matches 8 bases. The trim removed 4 bases at V and 8 bases at J, leaving 7 bases unmatched. The CDR3 has 14 residues. The germline gives CDR1 SGHDN, CDR2 FVKESK. Here the CDR3 DNA reads TGTGCCAGCAGCCGCCCGGGAGGGGAGGATGAGCAGTTCTTC. Its protein product is CASSRPGGEDEQFF. The full variable domain, completed using reference TRBV14 and TRBJ2-1, is EAGVTQFPSHSVIEKGQTVTLRCDPISGHDNLYWYRRVMGKEIKFLLHFVKESKQDESGMPNNRFLAERTGGTYSTLKVQPAELEDSGVYFCASSRPGGEDEQFFGPGTRLTVL.

By share, this clonotype ranks as medium-sized. V usage is TRBV3-1 and J usage is TRBJ1-2; TRBD1 is a possible D gene (6 bases). V was pared by 4 bases and J by 3 bases, with 12 bases between. Germline CDR1 is LGHDT and CDR2 is YNNKEL (reference sequence). There are 14 residues in the CDR3. This CDR3 is CASSLSGTHYGYTF. Here the CDR3 DNA reads TGTGCCAGCAGCCTCTCCGGGACACACTATGGCTACACCTTC. The whole variable domain, remainder taken from reference TRBV3-1 and TRBJ1-2, is DTAVSQTPKYLVTQMGNDKSIKCEQNLGHDTMYWYKQDSKKFLKIMFSYNNKELIINETVPNRFSPKSPDKAHLNLHINSLELGDSAVYFCASSLSGTHYGYTFGSGTRLTVV.

On this clonotype: A much larger clone is a single base away; this may be a read error. The chain has TRBV11-2 and TRBJ2-1, with D possibly matching TRBD1 (5 bases). Germline V CDR1 and CDR2: SGHAT, FQNNGV. The CDR3 has 14 amino acids. The CDR3 DNA sequence: TGTGCCTGCAGCTTACCCGGACAAAGAGAGGAGCAGTTCTTC. Translation: CACSLPGQREEQFF. The entire variable domain, with the rest obtained from reference TRBV11-2 and TRBJ2-1, is as follows: EAGVAQSPRYKIIEKRQSVAFWCNPISGHATLYWYQQILGQGPKLLIQFQNNGVVDDSQLPKDRFSAERLKGVDSTLKIQPAKLEDSAVYLCACSLPGQREEQFFGPGTRLTVL.

This clonotype was seen at least ten times. The chain has TRBV25-1 and TRBJ2-2; 11 nucleotides agree with TRBD2. The germline V gene has CDR1 MGHDK and CDR2 SYGVNS. Trimming at V came to 5 bases and at J to 4 bases, leaving 6 bases not matched to a gene. The CDR3 length is 16 residues. DNA for the CDR3: TGTGCCAGCAGTTCTAGCGGGAGGAATCCCACCGGGGAGCTGTTTTTT. This translates into CASSSSGRNPTGELFF.

At least ten counts were recorded for this clonotype. V is TRBV6-2 or TRBV6-3 and J is TRBJ2-3; weak D call: TRBD2 (6 bases). CDR1 MNHEY and CDR2 SVGEGT come from the germline V gene. The length of the CDR3 is 16 residues. The V gene lost 6 bases and the J gene lost 6 bases, with 22 bases spanning the gap. The CDR3 loop is CASSPQLAVGTDTQYF. DNA of the CDR3: TGTGCCAGCAGCCCCCAACTAGCAGTCGGGACGGATACGCAGTATTTT.

This clonotype was detected ten times or more. The chain has TRBV19 and TRBJ2-1, with D possibly matching TRBD1 (6 bases). This CDR3 comprises 15 residues. Germline-derived CDR1 and CDR2 are LNHDA and SQIVND (reference sequence). V gave up 3 bases and J gave up 6 bases, with 15 bases separating them. CDR3 in amino acids: CASSITGRLSNEQFF. DNA for the CDR3: TGTGCCAGTAGTATTACAGGGAGACTAAGCAATGAGCAGTTCTTC.

At least ten counts were recorded for this clonotype. The chain has TRBV27 and TRBJ1-2; D ambiguous. Germline lookup yields CDR1 MNHEY and CDR2 SMNVEV (reference sequence). V lost 5 bases and J lost 5, with 21 bases in between. The CDR3 runs to 16 residues. The CDR3 DNA is TGTGCCAGCAGTCCCACCCTGAATGCTGCGTGGTATGGCTACACCTTC. As protein: CASSPTLNAAWYGYTF.

At least ten counts were recorded for this clonotype. This chain uses TRBV19 with TRBJ2-1, with D possibly TRBD1 on 5 matching bases. This CDR3 is 16 amino acids long. The V gene lost 8 bases and the J gene lost 6 bases, with 23 bases spanning the gap. Germline lookup yields CDR1 LNHDA and CDR2 SQIVND (reference sequence). CDR3 in DNA: TGTGCCAGTCGTAATTTAAGGGGCCCGTCGTCCAATGAGCAGTTCTTC. This codes for CASRNLRGPSSNEQFF.

Ten or more counts support this clonotype. The chain uses TRBV7-9 and TRBJ1-3; perhaps TRBD1 as D (5 bases). Deletions cut 5 bases from V and 4 bases from J, with 12 bases between. This CDR3 has 14 amino acids. The germline gives CDR1 SEHNR, CDR2 FQNEAQ (reference sequence). The CDR3 bases are TGTGCCAGCAGCCCCAACGAGGGGGGAAACACCATATATTTT. Amino acids: CASSPNEGGNTIYF.

This clonotype was seen at least ten times. The chain combines TRBV6-5 with TRBJ1-1; no clear D gene. This CDR3 has 13 residues. CDR1 is MNHEY, CDR2 SVGAGI, per germline. Trimming stripped 7 bases from V and 5 bases from J, with 14 bases between. The CDR3 region has the DNA TGTGCCAGCACCGAAAGCGGGTGGACTGAAGCTTTCTTT. Its translation: CASTESGWTEAFF.

This clonotype is medium-sized by share. The V gene is TRBV12-3 or TRBV12-4, the J gene TRBJ2-1; a possible D gene is TRBD1 (6 bases). The CDR3 consists of 12 residues. V was trimmed by 11 bases and J by 0 bases, leaving 8 bases between them. The CDR3 here is CALGGSYNEQFF. As DNA, the CDR3 is TGTGCCTTAGGGGGCTCCTACAATGAGCAGTTCTTC.

At least ten counts were recorded for this clonotype. This rearrangement joins TRBV6-2 or TRBV6-3 to TRBJ1-4; no clear D gene. Germline V CDR1 and CDR2: MNHEY, SVGEGT. The CDR3 has 14 residues. V gave up 6 bases and J gave up 8 bases, with 16 bases separating them. The CDR3 reads CASRLTGSREKLFF. DNA for the CDR3: TGTGCCAGCAGATTAACCGGGTCTCGGGAAAAACTGTTTTTT.

This clonotype was found many times. The rearrangement uses TRBV12-5 and TRBJ2-7, with D hard to call. This CDR3 has 16 amino acids. Germline V gene data show CDR1 as LGHNT and CDR2 as FRNRAP. Trimming left V 5 bases short and J 2 bases short, with 19 bases between. The CDR3 DNA sequence: TGTGCTAGTGGTCCACGAGTAGACAAGACTCCCTACGAGCAGTACTTC. It codes for CASGPRVDKTPYEQYF.

This clonotype was found many times. The rearrangement links TRBV2 to TRBJ1-6; tentative D call: TRBD1 (6 bases). Germline V gives CDR1 SNHLY, CDR2 FYNNEI. The CDR3 sequence is 16 residues long. Deletions cut 0 bases from V and 7 bases from J, with 13 bases between. The CDR3 nucleotides are TGTGCCAGCAGTGAAGCGCTATGGGGGGCCAATTCACCCCTCCACTTT. It yields the protein CASSEALWGANSPLHF.